This T cell receptor beta chain was captured by sequencing in a study of blood T cell repertoires in COVID-19. The table came from immunoSEQ multiplex PCR; TCRdb's copy has only in-frame clones and leaves some out. The table lists 200,000 or so clones, roughly 90% of them singletons. The ends lost 7 bases at V and 2 bases at J; junction bases unmatched: 7. This CDR3 is built from 15 residues. In germline, CDR1 is MRHNA, CDR2 SNTAGT. This clone was observed a handful of times. Material for sequencing was PBMCs or T cells enriched from blood (not recorded which). The receptor was isolated from a woman under 40 who had recovered from COVID-19. J is TRBJ2-3 and V is TRBV6-4, with TRBD2 matching 9 bases. CDR3 DNA sequence: TGTGCCAGCAAGGATGGCGGGGGGGACACAGATACGCAGTATTTT. Its protein is CASKDGGGDTDTQYF.